These T cell receptor beta chains were read from a single sample in a study of cytomegalovirus exposure and HLA in healthy donors. The protocol was immunoSEQ multiplex PCR, while the TCRdb copy is restricted to in-frame clones and leaves out a portion. The sample lists 75,000 to 95,000 clones; roughly four fifths were seen once. The sequenced sample consisted of PBMCs. The receptors stem from a woman aged 18-29 years in good health and CMV-seropositive. Both conserved end residues are trimmed from each CDR3.

V gene	CDR3 length	J gene	CDR3 protein
TRBV5-8	13	TRBJ2-7	ASRPGPGESYEQY
TRBV10-3	15	TRBJ2-2	AISASSGRRNTGELF
TRBV28	9	TRBJ2-1	ASSASGSTF
TRBV27	13	TRBJ2-6	ATRTGGSGANVLT
TRBV29-1	11	TRBJ2-3	SVSGVESDTQY
TRBV28	14	TRBJ2-2	ASISSPRAGTGELF
TRBV7-2	12	TRBJ2-3	ASSPGANTDTQY
TRBV6-1	12	TRBJ2-4	ASSEVAGANIQY
TRBV20-1	9	TRBJ2-5	SAGGQETQY
TRBV15	15	TRBJ2-3	ATSRAPRMGPGDTQY
TRBV13	11	TRBJ2-7	ATGDRGLDEQY
TRBV10-2	14	TRBJ2-3	ASREGTSEFTDTQY
TRBV5-6	12	TRBJ2-3	ASSWRLGTDTQY
TRBV7-8	12	TRBJ2-1	ASSLGQNYNEQF
TRBV7-9	12	TRBJ1-1	ASSPQGLDTEAF
TRBV5-1	13	TRBJ1-2	ASSLAGNHAYGYT
TRBV7-9	12	TRBJ1-1	ASNPGQGGTEAF
TRBV6-5	11	TRBJ2-2	ASTGTNTGELF
TRBV27	20	TRBJ2-1	ASSFDQGDWTSPGGTYNEQF
TRBV5-6	12	TRBJ2-5	ASSGSDSQETQY
TRBV10-1	13	TRBJ1-3	ASSERPDGRGTIY
TRBV4-1	14	TRBJ2-3	ASSQRAGGPTDTQY
TRBV10-3	12	TRBJ2-7	AIRHGTGVYEQY
TRBV11-2	11	TRBJ2-7	ASSSIRGYEQY
TRBV6-6	14	TRBJ2-2	ASSYSTGGVDGELF
TRBV6-9	12	TRBJ2-4	ASSYKGDSDIQY
TRBV29-1	10	TRBJ1-1	SAGQSFTEAF
TRBV7-2	13	TRBJ2-7	ASSLGALASYEQY
TRBV27	11	TRBJ1-5	ASSFQVNQPQH
TRBV4-1	13	TRBJ2-3	ASSPDESGRDTQY
TRBV27	14	TRBJ2-6	ASSPYMLSGANVLT
TRBV4-1	14	TRBJ2-1	ASSPIGGRDYNEQF